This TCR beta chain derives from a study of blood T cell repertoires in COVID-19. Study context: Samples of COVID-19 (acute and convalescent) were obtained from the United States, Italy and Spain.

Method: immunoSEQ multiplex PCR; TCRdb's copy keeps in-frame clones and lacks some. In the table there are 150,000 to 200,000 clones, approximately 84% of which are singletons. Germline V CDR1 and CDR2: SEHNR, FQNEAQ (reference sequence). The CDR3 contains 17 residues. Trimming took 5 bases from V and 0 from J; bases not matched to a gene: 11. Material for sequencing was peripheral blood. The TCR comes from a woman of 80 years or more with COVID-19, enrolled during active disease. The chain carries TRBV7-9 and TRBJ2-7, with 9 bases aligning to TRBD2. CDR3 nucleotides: TGTGCCAGCAGCCCCCCCGGGCTAGCGGGATACTCCTACGAGCAGTACTTC. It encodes CASSPPGLAGYSYEQYF.